This T cell receptor beta chain is drawn from a study of human CD8 memory T cell subsets. The phenotype assigned to stem-like memory CD8+ T cells (TSTEM) was CCR7+ PD-1- TIGIT-. By negative magnetic separation, total CD8+ T cells were enriched. Sequencing libraries of TCR beta were made by UMI-labeled 5' RACE. TCRdb processed the 5' RACE reads again and assigns one entry to each CDR3 protein, with no DNA. The sample holds about 10,000 distinct CDR3 sequences. Study conclusions and caveats: Going by Chao1 estimates, stem-like memory T cells seemed to be more diverse than precursor exhausted T cells. Beta chains alone were the T cell receptor chains sequenced in the study.

This clonotype registers medium-sized by frequency. Its specificity is unknown. This clonotype originated in a human donor in good health. The source material was CD8+ stem-like memory T cells (TSCM and TCM) sorted from PBMCs. Regarding subset: stem-like memory CD8 T cells (TSTEM), CCR7+ PD-1- TIGIT-.

The CDR3 spells CASSPIAGYEQYF. J is TRBJ2-7 and V is TRBV28. CDR1 and CDR2 from the germline V gene are MDHEN and SYDVKM. The CDR3 extends over 13 amino acids.